This T cell receptor (beta chain) appears in the sequencing data of a study of blood T cell repertoires in COVID-19. Study overall: Whether acute or convalescent, the COVID-19 samples came from the United States, Italy and Spain. T cells, B-cell-depleted T cells, or PBMCs provided the cDNA or gDNA that served as material.

Trimming pared 6 bases from V and 12 bases from J, leaving 12 bases between. Germline CDR1 and CDR2: MNHEY and SVGAGI. The CDR3 spans 11 residues. Per the original data handling: The assay estimated nucleated cells by amplifying reference gene primers. Clones were read by immunoSEQ multiplex PCR, and TCRdb kept only the in-frame ones, dropping some. Clone size and V and J calls were adopted from that table, with D and trimming inferred from the DNA. The table includes tens of thousands of clones, around 84% detected once. The sequencing input was peripheral blood. This sequence joins TRBV6-5 and TRBJ2-1, with D tentatively TRBD1 (5 bases). This clonotype was sampled from a man in his fifties or sixties with active COVID-19. Written as DNA, the CDR3 is TGTGCCAGCAGGGCGGACATTCGGCAGTTCTTC. Translation gives CASRADIRQFF.